The source of this TCR beta chain is a study of blood T cell repertoires in COVID-19. Study background: Spain, Italy and the United States supplied samples that represented acute and convalescent COVID-19. PBMCs, B-cell-depleted T cells, or T cells were the source of the cDNA or gDNA that made up the material.

CDR1 MNHNS and CDR2 SASEGT come from the germline V gene. Trimming pared 1 base from V and 6 bases from J, leaving 10 bases between. The CDR3 contains 14 residues. As handled by the study authors: Estimation of nucleated cell counts was performed using reference gene primer amplification. Repertoires were generated with immunoSEQ multiplex PCR, while TCRdb's copy carries only in-frame clones and drops some. V, J and clone size are those of that table, while D and trimming were read from the DNA. The data show some 40,000 clones, 84% seen once. V usage is TRBV6-1 and J usage is TRBJ2-4; D possibly corresponds to TRBD1 (7 bases). The sample taken for sequencing was peripheral blood. This TCR came from a man aged 45 to 65 with active or convalescent COVID-19. The CDR3 is CASSEGQGGNIQYF. CDR3 nucleotides: TGTGCCAGCAGTGAAGGGCAGGGGGGAAACATTCAGTACTTC.